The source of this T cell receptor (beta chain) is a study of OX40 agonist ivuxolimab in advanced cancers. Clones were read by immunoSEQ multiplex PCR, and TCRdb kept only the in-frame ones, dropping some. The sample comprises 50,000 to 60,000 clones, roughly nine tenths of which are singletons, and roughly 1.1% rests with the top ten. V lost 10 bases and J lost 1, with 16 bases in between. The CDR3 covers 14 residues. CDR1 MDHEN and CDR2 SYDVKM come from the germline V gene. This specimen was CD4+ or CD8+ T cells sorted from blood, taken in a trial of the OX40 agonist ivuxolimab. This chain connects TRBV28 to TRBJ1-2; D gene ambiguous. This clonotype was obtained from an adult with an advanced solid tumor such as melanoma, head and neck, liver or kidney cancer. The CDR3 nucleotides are TGTGCCACCCAGCCTCCGGGAATTAACTATGGCTACACCTTC. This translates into CATQPPGINYGYTF.